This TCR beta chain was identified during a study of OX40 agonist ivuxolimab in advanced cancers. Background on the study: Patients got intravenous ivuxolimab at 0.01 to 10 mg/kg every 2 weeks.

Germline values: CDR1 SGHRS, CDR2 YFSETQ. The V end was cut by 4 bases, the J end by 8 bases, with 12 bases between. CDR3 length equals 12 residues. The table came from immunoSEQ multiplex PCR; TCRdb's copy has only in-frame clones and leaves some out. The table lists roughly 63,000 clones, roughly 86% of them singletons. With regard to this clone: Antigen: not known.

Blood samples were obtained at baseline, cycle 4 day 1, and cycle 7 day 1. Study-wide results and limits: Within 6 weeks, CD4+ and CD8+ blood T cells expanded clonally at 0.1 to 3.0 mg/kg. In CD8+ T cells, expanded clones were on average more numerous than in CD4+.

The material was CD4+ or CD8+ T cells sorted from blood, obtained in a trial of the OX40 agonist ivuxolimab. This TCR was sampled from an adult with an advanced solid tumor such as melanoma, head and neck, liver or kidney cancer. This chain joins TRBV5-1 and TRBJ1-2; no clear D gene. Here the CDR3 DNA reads TGCGCCAGCAGCAGTAGGAAGAGAGGCTACACCTTC. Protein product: CASSSRKRGYTF.